This T cell receptor beta chain was recorded in a study of identical twins. TCRdb used MiXCR to reprocess the 5' RACE reads, holding one entry per CDR3 protein. In the table there are roughly 750,000 distinct CDR3 sequences, 21% of which are singletons. In this sample, this clonotype turned up a few times. Its antigen is currently unknown. Study outcomes and limitations: Insertions ran lower in abundant cord blood beta clonotypes, though not in memory repertoires. Out-of-frame alpha sequences shared by twins were enriched for low generation probability.

The CDR3 spans 16 residues. From germline, CDR1 is LGHNA and CDR2 YSLEER. With V trimmed by 3 bases and J by 8 bases, 5 bases remained unmatched. The data also belong to a second study, concerning T cells expressing NK-cell markers. That study adds: Seven sequenced donors out of eight were HCMV-seropositive, one seronegative.

Sample: PBMCs. This sequence joins TRBV4-3 and TRBJ2-1; 15 bases fit TRBD2. The sequence came from a woman between 18 and 29 years old in good health. The DNA for the CDR3 is TGCGCCAGCAGCCAGGGACTAGCGGGAGGTAGCGATGAGCAGTTCTTC. It translates to CASSQGLAGGSDEQFF.